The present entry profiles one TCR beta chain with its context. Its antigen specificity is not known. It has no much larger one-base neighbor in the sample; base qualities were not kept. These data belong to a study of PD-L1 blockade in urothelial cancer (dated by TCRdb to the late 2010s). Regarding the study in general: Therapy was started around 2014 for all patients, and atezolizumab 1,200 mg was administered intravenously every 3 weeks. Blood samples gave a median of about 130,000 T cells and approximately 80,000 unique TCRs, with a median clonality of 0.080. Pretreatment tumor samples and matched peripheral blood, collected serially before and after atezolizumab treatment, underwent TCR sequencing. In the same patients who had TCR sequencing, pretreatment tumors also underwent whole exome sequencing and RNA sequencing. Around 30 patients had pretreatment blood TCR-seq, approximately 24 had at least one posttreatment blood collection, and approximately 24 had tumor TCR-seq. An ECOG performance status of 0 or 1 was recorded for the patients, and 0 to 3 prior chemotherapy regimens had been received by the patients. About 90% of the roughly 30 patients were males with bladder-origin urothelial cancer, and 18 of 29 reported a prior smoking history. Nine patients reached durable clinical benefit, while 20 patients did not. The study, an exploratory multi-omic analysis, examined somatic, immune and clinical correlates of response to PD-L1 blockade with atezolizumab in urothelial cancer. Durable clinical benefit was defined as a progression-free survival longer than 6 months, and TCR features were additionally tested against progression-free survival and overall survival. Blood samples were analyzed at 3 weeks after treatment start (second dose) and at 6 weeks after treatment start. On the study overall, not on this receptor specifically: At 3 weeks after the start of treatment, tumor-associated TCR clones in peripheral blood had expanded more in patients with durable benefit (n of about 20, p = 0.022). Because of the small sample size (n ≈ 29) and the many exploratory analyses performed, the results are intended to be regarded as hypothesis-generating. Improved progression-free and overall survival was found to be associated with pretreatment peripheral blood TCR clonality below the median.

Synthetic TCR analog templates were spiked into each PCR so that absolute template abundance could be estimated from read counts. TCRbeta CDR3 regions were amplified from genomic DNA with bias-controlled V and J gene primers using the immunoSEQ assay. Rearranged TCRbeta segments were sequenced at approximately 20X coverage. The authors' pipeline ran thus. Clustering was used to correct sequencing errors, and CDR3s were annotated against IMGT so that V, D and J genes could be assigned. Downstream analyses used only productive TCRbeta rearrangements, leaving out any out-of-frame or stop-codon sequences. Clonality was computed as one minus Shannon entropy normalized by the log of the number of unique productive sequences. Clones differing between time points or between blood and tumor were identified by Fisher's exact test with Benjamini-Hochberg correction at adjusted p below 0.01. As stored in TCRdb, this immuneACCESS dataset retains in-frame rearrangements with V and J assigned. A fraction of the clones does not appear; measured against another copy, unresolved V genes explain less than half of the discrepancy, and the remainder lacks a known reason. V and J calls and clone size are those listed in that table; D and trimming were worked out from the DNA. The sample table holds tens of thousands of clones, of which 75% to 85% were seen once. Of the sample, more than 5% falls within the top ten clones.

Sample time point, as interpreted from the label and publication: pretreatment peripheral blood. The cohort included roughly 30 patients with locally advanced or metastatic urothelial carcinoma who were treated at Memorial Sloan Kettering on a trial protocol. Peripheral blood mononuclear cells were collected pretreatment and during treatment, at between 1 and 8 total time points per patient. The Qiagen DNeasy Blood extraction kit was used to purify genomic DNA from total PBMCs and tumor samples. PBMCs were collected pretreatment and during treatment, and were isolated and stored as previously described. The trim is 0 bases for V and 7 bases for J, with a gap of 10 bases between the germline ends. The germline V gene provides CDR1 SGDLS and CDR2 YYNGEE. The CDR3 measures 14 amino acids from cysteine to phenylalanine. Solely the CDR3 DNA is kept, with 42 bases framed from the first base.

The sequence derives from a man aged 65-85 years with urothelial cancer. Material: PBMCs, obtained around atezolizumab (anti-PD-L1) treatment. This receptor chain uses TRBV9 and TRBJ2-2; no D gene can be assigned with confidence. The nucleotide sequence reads TGTGCCAGCAGCGTAGTTCCCTTCGGCGGGGAGCTGTTTTTT. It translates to CASSVVPFGGELFF. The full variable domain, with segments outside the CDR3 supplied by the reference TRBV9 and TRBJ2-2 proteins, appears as DSGVTQTPKHLITATGQRVTLRCSPRSGDLSVYWYQQSLDQGLQFLIQYYNGEERAKGNILERFSAQQFPDLHSELNLSSLELGDSALYFCASSVVPFGGELFFGEGSRLTVL.